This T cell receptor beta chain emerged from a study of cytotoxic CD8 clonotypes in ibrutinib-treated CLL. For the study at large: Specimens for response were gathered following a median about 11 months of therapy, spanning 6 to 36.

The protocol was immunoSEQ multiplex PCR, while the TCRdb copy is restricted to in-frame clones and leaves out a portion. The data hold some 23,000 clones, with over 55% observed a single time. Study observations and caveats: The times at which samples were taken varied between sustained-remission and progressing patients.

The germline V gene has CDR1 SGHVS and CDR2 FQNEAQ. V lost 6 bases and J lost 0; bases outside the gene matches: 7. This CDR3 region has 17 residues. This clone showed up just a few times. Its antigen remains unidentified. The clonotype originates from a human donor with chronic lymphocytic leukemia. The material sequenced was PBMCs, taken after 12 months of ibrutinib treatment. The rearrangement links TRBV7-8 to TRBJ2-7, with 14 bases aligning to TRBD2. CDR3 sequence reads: CASRAGTSGGISYEQYF. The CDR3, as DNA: TGTGCCAGCAGAGCCGGGACTAGCGGGGGAATCTCCTACGAGCAGTACTTC.